Presented here are 30 T cell receptor beta chains from one specimen sequenced in a study of blood T cell repertoires in COVID-19. Profiling relied on immunoSEQ multiplex PCR, and the TCRdb table lists in-frame clones only, not all of them. The table shows about 180,000 clones, with roughly 85% occurring only once. The sequencing sample was made of peripheral blood. These receptors were obtained from a man aged 45-60 years with active or convalescent COVID-19.

This chain connects TRBV9 to TRBJ1-6; D gene unclear. Germline CDR1 reads SGDLS; CDR2 reads YYNGEE. V lost 0 bases and J 7 bases, leaving 14 bases between the germline ends. The CDR3 is made up of 16 amino acids. The chain's CDR3 is CASSVDLLSPNSPLHF. For the CDR3, the DNA is TGTGCCAGCAGCGTAGACCTTCTATCACCCAATTCACCCCTCCACTTT. Supplemented by reference TRBV9 and TRBJ1-6, the full variable domain reads DSGVTQTPKHLITATGQRVTLRCSPRSGDLSVYWYQQSLDQGLQFLIQYYNGEERAKGNILERFSAQQFPDLHSELNLSSLELGDSALYFCASSVDLLSPNSPLHFGNGTRLTVT.

This clone was observed a handful of times. The sample carries other DNA sequences with the same CDR3. The chain employs TRBV6-1 and TRBJ1-5; perhaps TRBD1 as D (5 bases). Trimming stripped 3 bases from V and 2 bases from J, with 11 bases between. This CDR3 contains 15 residues. Germline values: CDR1 MNHNS, CDR2 SASEGT. The CDR3 sequence is CASSEGGFGNQPQHF. The CDR3 nucleotides are TGTGCCAGCAGTGAGGGGGGTTTTGGCAATCAGCCCCAGCATTTT.

This chain joins TRBV3-1 (or the pseudogene TRBV3-2) and TRBJ1-2, with D maybe TRBD1 (6 bases). This CDR3 region has 14 residues. Germline lookup yields CDR1 LGHDT and CDR2 YNNKEL (reference sequence). The ends were cut back, 4 bases at V and 4 bases at J, with 13 bases in the middle. CDR3: CASSPSYRVYGYTF. The CDR3 DNA reads TGTGCCAGCAGCCCCAGCTACAGGGTCTATGGCTACACCTTC.

The gene calls are TRBV6-5 and TRBJ1-6; D not resolved. This CDR3 is 12 amino acids long. Per germline, CDR1 MNHEY and CDR2 SVGAGI. V was cut by 6 bases and J by 9 bases, with 9 bases left in between. CDR3 protein: CASRPGLSPLHF. The CDR3 region has the DNA TGTGCCAGCAGACCAGGACTTTCACCCCTCCACTTT.

The rearrangement uses TRBV11-3 and TRBJ1-5; 8 bases are a match to TRBD1. Germline CDR1 SGHNT, CDR2 YENEEA. V lost 0 bases, J lost 4 bases, and 2 bases stayed unmatched. CDR3 length equals 15 residues. The CDR3 protein is CASSLEGQENQPQHF. The CDR3 bases are TGTGCCAGCAGCTTAGAGGGACAGGAGAATCAGCCCCAGCATTTT.

As for this clone: One end of the junction is discordant with germline, which a read error may explain. V is TRBV2 and J is TRBJ2-7; D perhaps matches TRBD1 (8 bases). The germline gives CDR1 SNHLY, CDR2 FYNNEI. This CDR3 region has 13 residues. CDR3 DNA: TGTGCCAGTACTGGACAGGGAGGGGAGGTGATGGGTTTC. Translating gives CASTGQGGEVMGF. Combining the CDR3 with reference TRBV2 and TRBJ2-7 gives the whole variable domain EPEVTQTPSHQVTQMGQEVILRCVPISNHLYFYWYRQILGQKVEFLVSFYNNEISEKSEIFDDQFSVERPDGSNFTLKIRSTKLEDSAMYFCASTGQGGEVMGFGPGTRLTVT.

In this sample, this clone turned up once. The chain employs TRBV5-4 and TRBJ1-1, with no clear D. Germline V lookup: CDR1 SGHNT, CDR2 YYREEE (reference sequence). This CDR3 spans 15 amino acids. V was pared by 3 bases and J by 0 bases, with 12 bases between. This CDR3 is CASSSSRRLNTEAFF. Here the CDR3 DNA reads TGTGCCAGCAGCTCGTCGAGGAGGCTGAACACTGAAGCTTTCTTT.

V and J are TRBV19 and TRBJ2-7; a possible D gene is TRBD1 (6 bases). This CDR3 has 14 amino acids. Per germline, CDR1 LNHDA and CDR2 SQIVND (reference sequence). The germline V and J ends were trimmed by 2 bases and 0 bases, with 8 bases remaining between them. In DNA, the CDR3 is TGTGCCAGTAGTATAAGGGACACCTCCTACGAGCAGTACTTC. It is translated as CASSIRDTSYEQYF. The full variable domain, with the rest looked up from reference TRBV19 and TRBJ2-7, is DGGITQSPKYLFRKEGQNVTLSCEQNLNHDAMYWYRQDPGQGLRLIYYSQIVNDFQKGDIAEGYSVSREKKESFPLTVTSAQKNPTAFYLCASSIRDTSYEQYFGPGTRLTVT.

The rearrangement links TRBV6-5 to TRBJ2-3; D not certain. The germline gives CDR1 MNHEY, CDR2 SVGAGI. The V gene lost 0 bases and the J gene lost 2 bases, with 6 bases spanning the gap. This CDR3 has 14 residues. DNA of the CDR3: TGTGCCAGCAGTTACTCGTTCTCCACAGATACGCAGTATTTT. Its protein is CASSYSFSTDTQYF.

This chain links TRBV28 with TRBJ1-5, with D perhaps matching TRBD1 (6 bases). The CDR3 is 16 amino acids. In germline, CDR1 is MDHEN, CDR2 SYDVKM. V was shortened by 4 bases and J by 1 base, with 14 bases between the two germline ends. The CDR3 loop reads CASSSETGPSNQPQHF. DNA of the CDR3: TGTGCCAGCAGTTCAGAAACAGGGCCCAGCAATCAGCCCCAGCATTTT.

This clone has a single count. The chain has TRBV30 and TRBJ2-3; TRBD1 matches 8 bases. Germline loops: CDR1 GTSNPN, CDR2 SVGIG (reference sequence). The CDR3 spans 14 residues. V shed 4 bases and J 0 bases; nucleotides not matched to a gene: 3. This chain's CDR3 is CAWNRGISTDTQYF. The DNA for the CDR3 is TGTGCCTGGAACAGGGGGATCAGCACAGATACGCAGTATTTT.

V and J are TRBV15 and TRBJ2-7; 10 positions agree with TRBD1. Per germline, CDR1 LNHNV and CDR2 YYDKDF (reference sequence). The CDR3 is 17 residues long. V lost 0 bases to trimming and J lost 0 bases; unmatched junction nucleotides: 5. For the CDR3, the DNA is TGTGCCACCAGCAGAGACACGGGACAGGGGACCTCCTACGAGCAGTACTTC. It yields the protein CATSRDTGQGTSYEQYF.

The chain couples TRBV30 to TRBJ1-5; D is uncertain. The CDR3 runs 13 residues. CDR1 is GTSNPN and CDR2 is SVGIG in the germline V gene (reference sequence). V was cut by 4 bases and J by 3 bases, with 10 bases left in between. Written as DNA, the CDR3 is TGTGCCTGGACGGGTCAGCCCAATCAGCCCCAGCATTTT. Protein product: CAWTGQPNQPQHF. Looking up the rest from reference TRBV30 and TRBJ1-5 gives the full variable domain: SQTIHQWPATLVQPVGSPLSLECTVEGTSNPNLYWYRQAAGRGLQLLFYSVGIGQISSEVPQNLSASRPQDRQFILSSKKLLLSDSGFYLCAWTGQPNQPQHFGDGTRLSIL.

Points on this clone: Other nucleotide sequences in the sample specify the same CDR3. V gene TRBV6-5 combines with J gene TRBJ1-5; D unresolved. CDR3 size: 12 residues. Germline V lookup: CDR1 MNHEY, CDR2 SVGAGI. Trimming left V 6 bases short and J 4 bases short, with 7 bases between. CDR3 protein: CASSRLNQPQHF. The CDR3 nucleotides are TGTGCCAGCAGCCGACTTAATCAGCCCCAGCATTTT.

The chain carries TRBV3-1 (or the pseudogene TRBV3-2) and TRBJ2-2; weak D call: TRBD2 (6 bases). Germline values: CDR1 LGHDT, CDR2 YNNKEL (reference sequence). The CDR3 spans 18 residues. Deletions cut 0 bases from V and 3 bases from J, with 17 bases between. The CDR3 nucleotides read TGTGCCAGCAGCCAAGAAGATAGGGGAGGTTGGGACACCGGGGAGCTGTTTTTT. Its protein is CASSQEDRGGWDTGELFF.

The gene calls are TRBV7-3 and TRBJ2-2; 14 nucleotides agree with TRBD2. CDR3 length: 17 amino acids. V was clipped by 4 bases and J by 5 bases; unmatched bases: 6. Germline lookup yields CDR1 SGHTA and CDR2 FQGTGA. This CDR3 reads CASSSRTSGGKTGELFF. The CDR3, as DNA: TGTGCCAGCAGCTCTCGGACTAGCGGGGGGAAAACCGGGGAGCTGTTTTTT.

The V gene is TRBV7-2, the J gene TRBJ2-2, with 7 bases fitting TRBD1. Germline V lookup: CDR1 SGHTA, CDR2 FQGNSA. This CDR3 region has 15 residues. J lost 2 bases, V lost 5 bases, and 5 bases had no gene match. CDR3 DNA sequence: TGTGCCAGCAGCCCAAGGACAGGCAACACCGGGGAGCTGTTTTTT. Protein: CASSPRTGNTGELFF.

The genes are TRBV12-3 or TRBV12-4 and TRBJ2-3; maybe TRBD1 (7 bases). Trimming removed 11 bases at V and 4 bases at J, with 10 bases between. CDR3 size: 11 residues. CDR3 DNA: TGTGCCGGAGGGACAGCAGATACGCAGTATTTT. Translation: CAGGTADTQYF.

V is TRBV2 and J is TRBJ1-4, with a tentative D call TRBD1 (6 bases). The V gene lost 6 bases and the J gene lost 0 bases, with 11 bases spanning the gap. This CDR3 contains 15 residues. Germline CDR1 reads SNHLY; CDR2 reads FYNNEI. This CDR3 reads CASSRQDPTNEKLFF. The DNA of the CDR3 is TGTGCCAGCAGCCGACAGGACCCAACTAATGAAAAACTGTTTTTT.

The V gene is TRBV30, the J gene TRBJ2-2; 7 nucleotides agree with TRBD1. The junction had 11 bases not matched to a gene; V was cut back by 8 bases and J by 2 bases. This CDR3 region has 15 residues. Germline V gives CDR1 GTSNPN, CDR2 SVGIG (reference sequence). The CDR3 sequence is CASRGTAVNTGELFF. The CDR3 region has the DNA TGTGCCAGCAGGGGGACAGCCGTAAACACCGGGGAGCTGTTTTTT.

The chain couples TRBV19 to TRBJ2-7; 8 bases fit TRBD1. The trim removed 5 bases at V and 6 bases at J, leaving 12 bases unmatched. Germline V gene sequence: CDR1 LNHDA, CDR2 SQIVND (reference sequence). The CDR3 is made up of 15 amino acids. CDR3 sequence reads: CASSLGTGGGFEQYF. The CDR3 region has the DNA TGTGCCAGTAGTCTCGGGACAGGAGGGGGATTCGAGCAGTACTTC.

The rearrangement links TRBV27 to TRBJ2-7; D remains ambiguous. Trimming left V 5 bases short and J 2 bases short, with 13 bases between. There are 14 residues in the CDR3. Germline loops: CDR1 MNHEY, CDR2 SMNVEV (reference sequence). CDR3 nucleotide sequence: TGTGCCAGCAGTCCCCTAGGAACCGCCTACGAGCAGTACTTC. It specifies CASSPLGTAYEQYF.

V usage is TRBV2 and J usage is TRBJ1-6; 7 bases map to TRBD1. Germline V lookup: CDR1 SNHLY, CDR2 FYNNEI. This CDR3 has 16 amino acids. The V segment lost 3 bases and the J segment 8 bases; nucleotides outside the gene matches: 10. The CDR3, as DNA: TGTGCCAGCAGTGATGACGACGGGACAGTTGATTCACCCCTCCACTTT. The encoded protein is CASSDDDGTVDSPLHF.

This rearrangement joins TRBV9 to TRBJ2-7; 7 bases are shared with TRBD1. Trimming removed 2 bases from V and 6 bases from J; junction bases left unmatched: 11. Germline-derived CDR1 and CDR2 are SGDLS and YYNGEE. CDR3 length equals 15 residues. The CDR3 DNA sequence: TGTGCCAGCAGCGTTACAGGGGTCCCAGAAGGCGAGCAGTACTTC. Translating it yields CASSVTGVPEGEQYF.

The chain links TRBV23-1 to TRBJ1-2, with D possibly being TRBD1 (6 bases). TRBV23-1 carries the ORF label, with uncertain function. The CDR3 spans 14 residues. V lost 2 bases and J lost 8, with 15 bases in between. The CDR3 region is CASSQTPGQSGYTF. The CDR3 DNA is TGCGCCAGCAGTCAAACCCCTGGACAGTCGGGCTACACCTTC.

The gene calls are TRBV10-2 and TRBJ2-5; TRBD1 might be the D (5 bases). CDR1 is WSHSY, CDR2 SAAADI, per germline. V lost 4 bases and J 1 base, leaving 13 bases between the germline ends. The CDR3 is 15 amino acids. The CDR3 DNA reads TGCGCCAGCAGTGGCGCCAGGGCTACCCAAGAGACCCAGTACTTC. Its translation: CASSGARATQETQYF.

The rearrangement links TRBV18 to TRBJ2-2; 12 nucleotides match TRBD2. J lost 2 bases, V lost 6 bases, and 10 bases had no gene match. The CDR3 sequence is 18 residues long. The V gene's germline CDR1 is KGHSH and CDR2 LQKENI. The CDR3: CASSPPLLAGGNTGELFF. CDR3 DNA sequence: TGTGCCAGCTCGCCCCCCCTACTAGCGGGGGGTAACACCGGGGAGCTGTTTTTT.

This chain uses TRBV4-1 with TRBJ1-2; TRBD1 agrees at 7 bases. Germline V gene lookup returns CDR1 MGHRA and CDR2 YSYEKL. The CDR3 has 14 residues. Trimming took 0 bases from V and 7 from J; bases not matched to a gene: 5. The CDR3 loop reads CASSQDPTGFGYTF. DNA for the CDR3: TGCGCCAGCAGCCAAGACCCGACAGGGTTTGGCTACACCTTC.

The genes are TRBV6-1 and TRBJ1-4; D not certain. The CDR3 totals 14 residues. In germline, CDR1 is MNHNS, CDR2 SASEGT. With 3 bases removed from V and 4 bases from J, the gap between germline ends came to 9 bases. CDR3 sequence (DNA): TGTGCCAGCAGTGAGAGGCGGGATAATGAAAAACTGTTTTTT. This codes for CASSERRDNEKLFF.

This chain uses TRBV30 with TRBJ1-1; maybe TRBD1 (6 bases). CDR3 size: 11 residues. The germline V gene has CDR1 GTSNPN and CDR2 SVGIG (reference sequence). Between the trimmed V and J ends, which lost 3 bases and 9 bases, there was a span of 11 bases. CDR3 residues: CAWRGTTKAFF. The CDR3 DNA is TGTGCCTGGAGGGGGACAACGAAAGCTTTCTTT.